Presented here are 6 T cell receptor beta chains from one specimen sequenced in a study of shared clonotypes between healthy human individuals. Assay: immunoSEQ multiplex PCR; the TCRdb copy retains only in-frame clones and omits some. Of approximately 2,200,000 clones listed, roughly 91% are singletons. Naive CD8 populations comprised CD45RO-negative cells positively selected for CCR7, excluding terminally differentiated effector memory CD45RA+ cells. The source material was naive CD8+ T cells from PBMCs. These receptors all come from a man aged 18 to 29 in good health. Some clones in this sample may be carry-over from other donors' samples.

The gene calls are TRBV5-8 and TRBJ2-7, with 10 nucleotides matching TRBD2. The CDR3 is made up of 15 amino acids. Germline assignment: CDR1 SGHTS and CDR2 YDEGEE. With 3 bases clipped from V and 4 bases from J, the junction kept 7 bases outside the gene matches. The CDR3 region is CASSWPSGSIYEQYF. In nucleotides, the CDR3 is TGTGCCAGCAGCTGGCCTAGCGGGAGTATTTACGAGCAGTACTTC.

V gene TRBV5-1 combines with J gene TRBJ2-1; perhaps D is TRBD1 or TRBD2 (5 bases each). The V end lost 0 bases, the J end lost 6 bases, and 16 bases lay between the germline ends. The V gene's germline CDR1 is SGHRS and CDR2 YFSETQ. This CDR3 is 16 amino acids long. The CDR3 region is CASSLAIGDHSNEQFF. CDR3 sequence (DNA): TGCGCCAGCAGCTTGGCCATTGGGGACCACTCCAATGAGCAGTTCTTC.

This chain joins TRBV5-1 and TRBJ1-3; maybe TRBD1 (6 bases). Deletions cut 4 bases from V and 0 bases from J, with 17 bases between. Germline loops: CDR1 SGHRS, CDR2 YFSETQ. The CDR3 totals 17 residues. DNA for the CDR3: TGCGCCAGCAGCCCAGAGACAGGCACCTCCTCTGGAAACACCATATATTTT. Translated: CASSPETGTSSGNTIYF.

Of note for this clone: Other nucleotide sequences in the sample specify the same CDR3. The J gene is TRBJ2-7, the V gene TRBV28; D could derive from TRBD1 or TRBD2 (5 bases each). The CDR3 is 13 amino acids. Germline V CDR1 and CDR2: MDHEN, SYDVKM. V dropped 3 bases and J dropped 3 bases, with 9 bases sitting between them. CDR3 coding DNA: TGTGCCAGCAGTTTGGCGAGGGGCTACGAGCAGTACTTC. This gives the protein CASSLARGYEQYF.

In its sample, this clone was seen a few times. Different DNA sequences within this sample yield the same CDR3. This rearrangement joins TRBV4-2 to TRBJ2-7; 13 nucleotides match TRBD2. This CDR3 spans 16 amino acids. Germline assignment: CDR1 LGHNA and CDR2 YNFKEQ. J lost 0 bases, V lost 2 bases, and 1 base had no gene match. Here the CDR3 DNA reads TGTGCCAGCAGCCAAAGGACTAGCGGGAGCTCCTACGAGCAGTACTTC. Encoded protein: CASSQRTSGSSYEQYF.

V is TRBV6-5 and J is TRBJ2-7; TRBD1 matches 10 bases. CDR1 MNHEY and CDR2 SVGAGI come from the germline V gene. The CDR3 runs to 15 residues. V was pared by 5 bases and J by 4 bases, with 8 bases of the junction left unmatched. The CDR3 protein is CASSPRTGGMYEQYF. In DNA, the CDR3 is TGTGCCAGCAGTCCACGGACAGGGGGTATGTACGAGCAGTACTTC.